Listed below are T cell receptor beta chains from one sample, sequenced in a study of cytomegalovirus exposure and HLA in healthy donors. Only in-frame clones appear in the TCRdb table, and some are missing; sequencing was by immunoSEQ multiplex PCR. This table holds over 250,000 clones, roughly 70% found once. The sequenced material came from PBMCs. Every receptor here comes from a female donor in good health and CMV-seronegative. Each CDR3 is given with its conserved first and last residue. Fields, in order: V gene, clone size, D gene, J gene, CDR3 DNA, CDR3 protein. D genes are given only for firm matches. Only part of the rows carry a size: once, few, many, or a class if the clone is expanded.

TRBV11-3	NA	NA	TRBJ2-6	TGTGCCAGCAGCTTAGATCAGGCAGTAAAAGCCTCTGGGGCCAACGTCCTGACTTTC	CASSLDQAVKASGANVLTF
TRBV5-1	NA	NA	TRBJ2-7	TGCGCCAGCAGCTTCGGGATTTCCTACGAGCAGTACTTC	CASSFGISYEQYF
TRBV10-2	NA	TRBD2	TRBJ2-1	TGCGCCAGCAGCGGACTAGCGGGGATATACAATGAGCAGTTCTTC	CASSGLAGIYNEQFF
TRBV13	NA	TRBD2	TRBJ2-3	TGTGCCAGCAGCGGGAGGACTAGCGGAGCAGATACGCAGTATTTT	CASSGRTSGADTQYF
TRBV30	NA	TRBD2	TRBJ2-1	TGTGCCTGGAACCTGTTGGCGGGAGGGTCCAATGAGCAGTTCTTC	CAWNLLAGGSNEQFF
TRBV6-1	once	NA	TRBJ1-5	TGTGCCAGCAGTGAACAACAGTATAGCAATCAGCCCCAGCATTTT	CASSEQQYSNQPQHF
TRBV13	NA	TRBD2	TRBJ2-3	TGTGCCAGCAACGGTAGGACTAGCGGGTCAGATACGCAGTATTTT	CASNGRTSGSDTQYF
TRBV7-9	NA	TRBD1	TRBJ2-7	TGTTCCAGCAGACGGGGACAGAACACTGACGAGCAGTACTTC	CSSRRGQNTDEQYF
TRBV27	few	TRBD2	TRBJ2-7	TGTGCCAGCAGTTTAGGAGCGGGGGGCTCCTACGAGCAGTACTTC	CASSLGAGGSYEQYF
TRBV7-2	NA	TRBD2	TRBJ2-3	TGTGCCAGCAGCTTAGGGCTAGCGGGAGGGGCAGATACGCAGTATTTT	CASSLGLAGGADTQYF
TRBV7-2	NA	NA	TRBJ2-7	TGTGCCAGCAGCTTAAATTTCGTAAGCGGAACCTACTCCTACGAGCAGTACTTC	CASSLNFVSGTYSYEQYF
TRBV19	NA	TRBD1	TRBJ2-2	TGTGCCAGTAGTAGACAGGGGGAGGCCGGGGAGCTGTTTTTT	CASSRQGEAGELFF
TRBV5-6	NA	TRBD2	TRBJ2-3	TGTGCCAGCAGCCACGACGGACTAGCGGGAGCAGATACGCAGTATTTT	CASSHDGLAGADTQYF
TRBV5-6	NA	NA	TRBJ2-7	TGTGCCAGCAGCTTGGACGGCTACTACGAGCAGTACTTC	CASSLDGYYEQYF
TRBV15	NA	NA	TRBJ2-1	TGTGCCACCAGCAGAGATCTGCGAACTGAGCAGTTCTTC	CATSRDLRTEQFF
TRBV18	NA	TRBD2	TRBJ2-7	TGTGCCAGCTCACCAACTAGCGGGGGGTCCTACGAGCAGTACTTC	CASSPTSGGSYEQYF
TRBV7-9	NA	TRBD2	TRBJ2-2	TGTTCCAGCAGGCTAGCGGGAGGCCGCACCGGGGAGCTGTTTTTT	CSSRLAGGRTGELFF
TRBV6-1	few	TRBD1	TRBJ2-7	TGTGCCACCACCGGGACAGCCTACGAGCAGTACTTC	CATTGTAYEQYF
TRBV7-8	NA	NA	TRBJ2-7	TGTGCCAGCAGTCCACCACAGGGTTACGAGCAGTACTTC	CASSPPQGYEQYF
TRBV29-1	NA	NA	TRBJ1-1	TGCAGCGCGGAGACAGGACACACTGAAGCTTTCTTT	CSAETGHTEAFF
TRBV30	NA	TRBD1	TRBJ2-1	TGTGCCTGGAGCAGCTATTATCGGGACAGCTCCTACAATGAGCAGTTCTTC	CAWSSYYRDSSYNEQFF
TRBV6-5	NA	TRBD2	TRBJ2-3	TGTGCCAGCAGCCGCGGGACTAGCGGCACAGATACGCAGTATTTT	CASSRGTSGTDTQYF
TRBV29-1	NA	NA	TRBJ1-1	TGCAGCGTTGATTCCCTACCTGGAGGCACTGAAGCTTTCTTT	CSVDSLPGGTEAFF
TRBV6-1	once	TRBD2	TRBJ2-7	TGTGCCAGCAGTGCCAAAGGGCGGGAGGGCCTCAGAGCCGAGCAGTACTTC	CASSAKGREGLRAEQYF
TRBV6-1	NA	NA	TRBJ2-7	TGTGCCAGCAGTGCAGCGGGCGAGCAGTACTTC	CASSAAGEQYF
TRBV4-1	NA	TRBD2	TRBJ2-1	TGCGCCAGCAGCCCAGGAGGGACTAGCGGGAGGGCCGGGTCCTACAATGAGCAGTTCTTC	CASSPGGTSGRAGSYNEQFF